The sequence of this T cell receptor (beta chain) was determined in a study of blood T cell repertoires in COVID-19 (dated by TCRdb to about 2020). General notes on the study: Samples covering the acute and convalescent phases of COVID-19 were provided by collaborators in the United States, Italy and Spain. Samples came from the ongoing ImmuneRACE study (first 160 participants) plus 1,254 subjects from 6 global collaborators. The dataset comprised deeply sampled blood TCRbeta repertoires from subjects exposed to, actively infected with, or recovered from COVID-19. Nearly every sample came with metadata listing a de-identified subject ID, COVID-19 status, age in years and sex. The prospective study material was composed of cDNA or gDNA derived from T cells, B-cell-depleted T cells, or PBMCs. A freely available public database, intended as a resource for researchers studying the immune response to SARS-CoV-2, is where the repertoires were released. Where available, HLA class I and class II types were taken from metadata supplied by the sample provider and were not determined by assay-based typing.

Per the germline V gene, KGHSH is the CDR1 and LQKENI is the CDR2. Trimming at the junction amounts to 2 bases on V and 5 bases on J, and the germline ends lie 12 bases apart. The CDR3 runs 14 amino acids, cysteine and phenylalanine included. The entry retains the CDR3 DNA only, 42 bases that are in frame from base 1. TCRbeta CDR3 regions were amplified from genomic DNA by means of the immunoSEQ Assay, a bias-controlled multiplex PCR. The paper's data handling went like this. The number of nucleated cells in each sample was estimated from the amplification of reference gene primers within the assay. To quantify the absolute abundance of each unique TCRbeta CDR3 rearrangement, sequence reads were collapsed and filtered. For each sample, productive Simpson clonality was calculated as the square root of Simpson's diversity index across productive rearrangements. The source is immuneACCESS, and TCRdb retained only in-frame sequences with V and J called. Part of the clones is not carried over; for the studies checked, unresolved V genes explain less than half of this, and the remainder is unexplained. That table gives V, J and clone size, and the DNA gave D and trimming. For this sample there are some 200,000 clones; approximately 85% appear just once. Of the sample, 12% is held by the ten largest clones.

What the study reported, not specific to this receptor: How much clinical and demographic metadata was included differed by source and by participant, and the metadata was provided uncurated.

Notes on this clone: The antigen it binds to is not known. No qualities accompany the bases; no much larger clone lies one base away.

Participants in the prospective study were aged roughly 18 to 100 years, lived in 24 United States geographic areas, and enrolled through a virtual design. To assign participants to cohorts, the prospective study relied on clinical history that participants themselves reported in a screening survey and a study questionnaire. ImmuneRACE Cohort 3 recovered participants were defined by two consecutive negative NP/OP PCR tests, healthcare professional clearance, or symptom resolution. In the prospective study, whole blood, serum and a nasopharyngeal or oropharyngeal swab were collected from each participant by mobile phlebotomists. Additional blood draws and questionnaires over an approximately two-month period could optionally be provided by prospective study participants. Before DNA extraction, prospective study blood samples were shipped either frozen or at room temperature.

This TCR was sampled from a man between 40 and 49 years old who had recovered from COVID-19. The rearranged segments are TRBV18 and TRBJ1-1, with the D gene too uncertain to name. Sequenced input: PBMCs or T cells enriched from blood (not recorded which). The CDR3 sequence is CASSPSERGTEAFF. The nucleotide sequence reads TGTGCCAGCTCACCATCGGAACGAGGAACTGAAGCTTTCTTT.